Each of the 22 T cell receptor beta chains below was sequenced from the same sample in a study of cytomegalovirus exposure and HLA in healthy donors. Generated by immunoSEQ multiplex PCR, the TCRdb table keeps only in-frame clones and is missing some. The data show roughly 56,000 clones, roughly 90% seen once. Sequencing used PBMCs. Receptor source: a woman aged 25-40 years in good health and CMV-seronegative.

V usage is TRBV18 and J usage is TRBJ2-3; 9 bases match TRBD2. Trimming at V came to 2 bases and at J to 2 bases, leaving 8 bases not matched to a gene. CDR3 size: 17 residues. From germline, CDR1 is KGHSH and CDR2 LQKENI. CDR3 in amino acids: CASSPVSPSGITDTQYF. CDR3 coding DNA: TGTGCCAGCTCACCAGTCAGTCCTAGCGGGATCACAGATACGCAGTATTTT.

The chain couples TRBV11-1 to TRBJ2-1, with a weak D call TRBD1 (6 bases). The germline gives CDR1 SGHAT, CDR2 FQDESV (reference sequence). V gave up 5 bases and J gave up 5 bases, with 10 bases separating them. CDR3 size: 13 residues. CDR3 DNA sequence: TGTGCCAGCAGCCGGGACAAAGACAATGAGCAGTTCTTC. Translating it yields CASSRDKDNEQFF.

This clone was observed a few times. V is TRBV7-6 and J is TRBJ2-6; D perhaps matches TRBD2 (7 bases). V was clipped by 5 bases and J by 2 bases, with 13 bases between them. This CDR3 region has 16 residues. CDR1 and CDR2 (germline): SGHVS, FNYEAQ. Here the CDR3 reads CASSASGGPGANVLTF. As DNA, the CDR3 is TGTGCCAGCAGCGCTTCCGGGGGGCCTGGGGCCAACGTCCTGACTTTC. Combining the CDR3 with reference TRBV7-6 and TRBJ2-6 gives the whole variable domain GAGVSQSPRYKVTKRGQDVALRCDPISGHVSLYWYRQALGQGPEFLTYFNYEAQQDKSGLPNDRFSAERPEGSISTLTIQRTEQRDSAMYRCASSASGGPGANVLTFGAGSRLTVL.

The V and J genes are TRBV27 and TRBJ2-1, with D tentatively TRBD2 (6 bases). Germline CDR1 is MNHEY and CDR2 is SMNVEV (reference sequence). The germline V and J ends were trimmed by 6 bases and 7 bases, with 16 bases remaining between them. The CDR3 contains 14 residues. The chain's CDR3 is CASSLGGTGNEQFF. The CDR3 region has the DNA TGTGCCAGCAGCCTCGGGGGTACCGGGAATGAGCAGTTCTTC.

This chain links TRBV27 with TRBJ2-5; D gene ambiguous. The CDR3 extends over 13 amino acids. In germline, CDR1 is MNHEY, CDR2 SMNVEV (reference sequence). Trimming shortened V by 8 bases and J by 4 bases, and 14 bases separated the two germline ends. CDR3 region: CASGPGGRETQYF. In DNA, the CDR3 is TGTGCCAGCGGTCCCGGTGGGCGAGAGACCCAGTACTTC.

The chain has TRBV4-1 and TRBJ2-1, with D perhaps TRBD1 (6 bases). This CDR3 has 16 amino acids. Germline V gene sequence: CDR1 MGHRA, CDR2 YSYEKL. V was clipped by 5 bases and J by 8 bases, with 22 bases between them. The CDR3 loop is CASSDPQGVGTDEQFF. The CDR3 DNA reads TGCGCCAGCAGCGACCCACAGGGCGTGGGTACGGATGAGCAGTTCTTC.

This chain joins TRBV7-3 and TRBJ2-2; 9 nucleotides match TRBD1. CDR1 SGHTA and CDR2 FQGTGA come from the germline V gene. Trimming took 2 bases from V and 6 from J; bases not matched to a gene: 10. CDR3 length: 17 amino acids. The CDR3 DNA sequence: TGTGCCAGCAGCTTAGACCCCGGGACAGGGAAGGCCGGGGAGCTGTTTTTT. This sequence encodes CASSLDPGTGKAGELFF.

V and J are TRBV2 and TRBJ2-7, with D possibly TRBD2 on 6 matching bases. The CDR3 is made up of 15 amino acids. V was shortened by 2 bases and J by 4 bases, with 15 bases between the two germline ends. Looked up from germline, CDR1 is SNHLY and CDR2 is FYNNEI. The CDR3 sequence is CASSEWVAVGYEQYF. CDR3 DNA sequence: TGTGCCAGCAGTGAATGGGTAGCGGTAGGGTACGAGCAGTACTTC.

CDR3 in DNA: TGTGCCAGCAGCAAGACTAGCGGGAGAGCGGAGCAGTTCTTC. Protein product: CASSKTSGRAEQFF. The chain joins TRBV28 to TRBJ2-1; 12 bases are shared with TRBD2. V lost 6 bases to trimming and J lost 10 bases; unmatched junction nucleotides: 7. There are 14 residues in the CDR3. Germline-derived CDR1 and CDR2 are MDHEN and SYDVKM.

This sequence joins TRBV6-1 and TRBJ2-1; 9 bases align to TRBD2. Trimming at V came to 7 bases and at J to 8 bases, leaving 6 bases not matched to a gene. Germline V lookup: CDR1 MNHNS, CDR2 SASEGT. This CDR3 comprises 13 residues. CDR3 in amino acids: CASNSGSSYEQFF. CDR3 coding DNA: TGTGCCAGCAATAGCGGGAGTTCTTATGAGCAGTTCTTC.

Judged by abundance, this clone is medium-sized. The genes are TRBV28 and TRBJ2-7; 9 positions agree with TRBD1. The CDR3 sequence is 15 residues long. From germline, CDR1 is MDHEN and CDR2 SYDVKM. V lost 3 bases and J lost 5; bases outside the gene matches: 8. The CDR3 region is CASSFGDRVVNEQYF. As DNA, the CDR3 is TGTGCCAGCAGTTTCGGGGACAGGGTGGTCAACGAGCAGTACTTC. Based on the CDR3 plus reference TRBV28 and TRBJ2-7, the full variable domain is DVKVTQSSRYLVKRTGEKVFLECVQDMDHENMFWYRQDPGLGLRLIYFSYDVKMKEKGDIPEGYSVSREKKERFSLILESASTNQTSMYLCASSFGDRVVNEQYFGPGTRLTVT.

The gene calls are TRBV11-2 and TRBJ2-2; D call uncertain. V lost 5 bases to trimming and J lost 4 bases, with 8 bases between them. Germline V gene lookup returns CDR1 SGHAT and CDR2 FQNNGV. The CDR3 is 13 residues long. The CDR3 coding sequence is TGTGCCAGCAGCCCTCCCGTCACCGGGGAGCTGTTTTTT. It codes for CASSPPVTGELFF.

V and J are TRBV30 and TRBJ1-2; D is unresolved. The V gene's germline CDR1 is GTSNPN and CDR2 SVGIG (reference sequence). Trimming cost V 8 bases and J 6 bases, with 16 bases left between them. The CDR3 has 12 residues. DNA for the CDR3: TGTGCCGGGCAAGAACAACTTAATGGCTACACCTTC. It specifies CAGQEQLNGYTF. The full variable domain, rest sourced from reference TRBV30 and TRBJ1-2, is SQTIHQWPATLVQPVGSPLSLECTVEGTSNPNLYWYRQAAGRGLQLLFYSVGIGQISSEVPQNLSASRPQDRQFILSSKKLLLSDSGFYLCAGQEQLNGYTFGSGTRLTVV.

The chain is built from TRBV30 and TRBJ2-1, with D possibly matching TRBD2 (6 bases). V was cut by 2 bases and J by 6 bases, with 14 bases left in between. This CDR3 contains 14 residues. Germline CDR1 reads GTSNPN; CDR2 reads SVGIG (reference sequence). In DNA, the CDR3 is TGTGCCTGGAGTCAGGCGACTAGTGCCAATGAGCAGTTCTTC. Encoded protein: CAWSQATSANEQFF.

This rearrangement joins TRBV25-1 to TRBJ2-7; weak D call: TRBD2 (5 bases). Between the trimmed V and J ends, which lost 4 bases and 1 base, there was a span of 5 bases. Per germline, CDR1 MGHDK and CDR2 SYGVNS. This CDR3 is built from 12 residues. The CDR3 bases are TGTGCCAGCAGTGCGGGGTCCTACGAGCAGTACTTC. Encoded protein: CASSAGSYEQYF.

This chain links TRBV2 with TRBJ2-1, with D possibly matching TRBD2 (6 bases). This CDR3 has 12 residues. Germline values: CDR1 SNHLY, CDR2 FYNNEI. V lost 8 bases to trimming and J lost 10 bases, with 15 bases between them. In DNA form, the CDR3 reads TGTGCCAGCGCGAGGGAGGTGCGGGAGCAGTTCTTC. Translation gives CASAREVREQFF.

The chain links TRBV7-3 to TRBJ1-1; D is undetermined. The V and J ends lost 4 bases and 0 bases respectively, with 6 bases between them. Germline assignment: CDR1 SGHTA and CDR2 FQGTGA. This CDR3 region has 13 residues. This CDR3 reads CASSSGVNTEAFF. As DNA, the CDR3 is TGTGCCAGCAGCTCCGGGGTGAACACTGAAGCTTTCTTT.

This clone was seen once. The chain couples TRBV10-1 to TRBJ2-1; D call uncertain. CDR3 length: 13 amino acids. V lost 0 bases, J lost 10 bases, and 10 bases lay in between. Germline V gene data show CDR1 as WNHNN and CDR2 as SYGVQD (reference sequence). CDR3 DNA: TGCGCCAGCAGTGAGTCTCTTTTTGGCGAGCAGTTCTTC. Translating gives CASSESLFGEQFF.

V usage is TRBV4-3 and J usage is TRBJ2-1; maybe TRBD2 (5 bases). Germline V gene lookup returns CDR1 LGHNA and CDR2 YSLEER. The CDR3 is made up of 18 amino acids. The V end lost 3 bases, the J end lost 1 base, and 19 bases lay between the germline ends. CDR3 DNA sequence: TGCGCCAGCAGCCAGACCATTGGGGAGCTGAGGTCCTACAATGAGCAGTTCTTC. This codes for CASSQTIGELRSYNEQFF.

The V call is TRBV10-3, the J call TRBJ1-1; 8 nucleotides align to TRBD1. Germline assignment: CDR1 ENHRY and CDR2 SYGVKD. V shed 6 bases, J shed 6 bases, and the junction held 12 bases outside the gene matches. The CDR3 extends over 15 amino acids. This CDR3 is CAIRDTGGLRAEAFF. As DNA, the CDR3 is TGTGCCATCAGAGACACAGGGGGGCTGCGCGCTGAAGCTTTCTTT.

The chain links TRBV15 to TRBJ2-3; TRBD2 matches 11 bases. The CDR3 covers 17 residues. J lost 1 base, V lost 5 bases, and 8 bases had no gene match. Germline CDR1 reads LNHNV; CDR2 reads YYDKDF (reference sequence). CDR3 region: CATSRPLGLAGTDTQYF. The CDR3 bases are TGTGCCACCAGCCGACCTTTGGGACTAGCGGGCACAGATACGCAGTATTTT.

The chain couples TRBV6-1 to TRBJ1-1, with 8 bases lining up with TRBD1. CDR3 length: 14 residues. Germline CDR1 reads MNHNS; CDR2 reads SASEGT. The junction had 8 bases not matched to a gene; V was cut back by 5 bases and J by 6 bases. DNA of the CDR3: TGTGCCAGCAGTACGACAGGGGTAACAGCTGAAGCTTTCTTT. This translates into CASSTTGVTAEAFF.